Listed here are 32 T cell receptor beta chains from one sample, sequenced in a study of blood T cell repertoires in COVID-19. Profiled with immunoSEQ multiplex PCR; TCRdb holds only in-frame clones, not every one. The table has 20,000 to 25,000 clones, about 88% seen once; the top ten hold around 11%. Sequenced input: peripheral blood. These receptors were taken from a human donor in a cohort sampled during active COVID-19. The donor label of this sample is uncertain.

This chain connects TRBV29-1 to TRBJ2-1, with 9 bases matching TRBD2. V lost 7 bases to trimming and J lost 4 bases; unmatched junction nucleotides: 8. CDR3 length: 14 residues. CDR1 is SQVTM, CDR2 ANQGSEA, per germline. The CDR3 DNA sequence: TGCAGCGCCCTAACTAGCGGGTTTTACAATGAGCAGTTCTTC. It yields the protein CSALTSGFYNEQFF.

This chain uses TRBV5-1 with TRBJ2-1; 9 nucleotides align to TRBD2. The CDR3 is 16 amino acids. The germline CDR1 and CDR2 sequences are SGHRS and YFSETQ. The ends lost 6 bases at V and 5 bases at J; junction bases unmatched: 12. The CDR3 DNA reads TGCGCCAGCACCTTTAGGGGGGTAGCGGGAGACAATGAGCAGTTCTTC. It specifies CASTFRGVAGDNEQFF.

The chain joins TRBV4-1 to TRBJ2-1, with 8 nucleotides matching TRBD2. V was clipped by 6 bases and J by 0 bases; unmatched bases: 10. Looked up from germline, CDR1 is MGHRA and CDR2 is YSYEKL. This CDR3 contains 17 residues. The DNA of the CDR3 is TGCGCCAGCAGACGGGAGGGCGGGCCGAGCTCCTACAATGAGCAGTTCTTC. It codes for CASRREGGPSSYNEQFF.

This chain uses TRBV2 with TRBJ1-1; possibly TRBD1 for D (6 bases). The germline gives CDR1 SNHLY, CDR2 FYNNEI. The CDR3 runs 13 residues. Between the trimmed V and J ends, which lost 4 bases and 6 bases, there was a span of 12 bases. The CDR3 loop is CASSVQGYSEAFF. The DNA for the CDR3 is TGTGCCAGCAGTGTCCAGGGGTATTCTGAAGCTTTCTTT.

This clone was picked up one time. V is TRBV5-1 and J is TRBJ1-1, with D perhaps matching TRBD1 (5 bases). The germline V gene has CDR1 SGHRS and CDR2 YFSETQ. Trimming left V 5 bases short and J 1 base short, with 15 bases between. The CDR3 runs 15 residues. The CDR3 region has the DNA TGCGCCAGCAGGGCCTCCTTAGGGGCGAACACTGAAGCTTTCTTT. It is translated as CASRASLGANTEAFF.

The chain couples TRBV15 to TRBJ2-1; 7 bases are shared with TRBD2. Losses at the gene ends were 0 bases for V and 12 bases for J; bases not matched to a gene: 8. CDR3 length: 14 residues. The germline CDR1 and CDR2 sequences are LNHNV and YYDKDF (reference sequence). CDR3 protein: CATSREAGRVGQFF. The CDR3 DNA reads TGTGCCACCAGCAGAGAAGCGGGAAGGGTAGGGCAGTTCTTC.

The chain is built from TRBV19 and TRBJ1-1; 8 bases align to TRBD1. Germline CDR1 and CDR2: LNHDA and SQIVND (reference sequence). The J segment lost 5 bases and the V segment lost 4 bases, leaving 9 bases of the junction unmatched. The CDR3 loop spans 15 amino acids. Written as DNA, the CDR3 is TGTGCCAGTAGTAACTGGGGGACAGGTAAGACTGAAGCTTTCTTT. Translation: CASSNWGTGKTEAFF.

The CDR3 loop is CATFPPGGSSYNEQFF. The CDR3 bases are TGTGCCACCTTTCCGCCCGGCGGGAGCTCCTACAATGAGCAGTTCTTC. V is TRBV7-8 and J is TRBJ2-1, with 7 bases lining up with TRBD2. The CDR3 spans 16 residues. J was trimmed by 0 bases and V by 10 bases; bases with no gene match: 12. Germline V CDR1 and CDR2: SGHVS, FQNEAQ.

The chain is built from TRBV7-9 and TRBJ1-2; D might be TRBD1 (5 bases). Germline V lookup: CDR1 SEHNR, CDR2 FQNEAQ (reference sequence). The CDR3 covers 12 residues. Between the trimmed V and J ends, which lost 2 bases and 5 bases, there was a span of 6 bases. CDR3 amino acids: CASSLRGYGYTF. CDR3 DNA sequence: TGTGCCAGCAGCTTACGGGGGTATGGCTACACCTTC.

J is TRBJ2-5 and V is TRBV5-6, with 7 bases fitting TRBD2. Trimming took 4 bases from V and 3 from J; bases not matched to a gene: 3. CDR1 is SGHDT, CDR2 YYEEEE, per germline. The CDR3 sequence is 13 residues long. CDR3 in amino acids: CASSPGLKETQYF. DNA for the CDR3: TGTGCCAGCAGCCCGGGACTAAAAGAGACCCAGTACTTC.

V gene TRBV7-9 combines with J gene TRBJ2-7, with 9 nucleotides matching TRBD2. The CDR3 length is 14 residues. Germline V gives CDR1 SEHNR, CDR2 FQNEAQ (reference sequence). The V and J ends lost 5 bases and 4 bases, in that order; junction bases with no gene match: 6. The CDR3 region has the DNA TGTGCCAGCAGCAAGCTAGCGGGAACTTACGAGCAGTACTTC. Translating it yields CASSKLAGTYEQYF.

This clone came up once. V usage is TRBV5-1 and J usage is TRBJ2-3, with D perhaps TRBD1 (6 bases). Between the trimmed V and J ends, which lost 0 bases and 3 bases, there was a span of 8 bases. The CDR3 is 14 residues long. Germline V lookup: CDR1 SGHRS, CDR2 YFSETQ. CDR3 sequence (DNA): TGCGCCAGCAGCTTGGTTCAGGGGACAGATACGCAGTATTTT. It specifies CASSLVQGTDTQYF.

This chain connects TRBV6-5 to TRBJ2-1; 7 bases match TRBD1. The CDR3 covers 13 residues. The germline V gene has CDR1 MNHEY and CDR2 SVGAGI. The trim removed 6 bases at V and 2 bases at J, leaving 1 base unmatched. The CDR3 nucleotides are TGTGCCAGCAGAGGGACAGCCTACAATGAGCAGTTCTTC. It encodes CASRGTAYNEQFF.

The J gene is TRBJ1-2, the V gene TRBV6-5; 7 positions match TRBD1. Germline V gene sequence: CDR1 MNHEY, CDR2 SVGAGI. Trimming at V came to 6 bases and at J to 6 bases, leaving 7 bases not matched to a gene. There are 13 residues in the CDR3. CDR3 sequence reads: CASRNRGWDGYTF. The CDR3 nucleotides read TGTGCCAGCAGAAACAGGGGCTGGGATGGCTACACCTTC.

V gene TRBV11-3 combines with J gene TRBJ2-2, with TRBD1 matching over 7 bases. V lost 7 bases to trimming and J lost 6 bases; unmatched junction nucleotides: 8. The CDR3 sequence is 14 residues long. CDR1 is SGHNT and CDR2 is YENEEA in the germline V gene. This CDR3 is CASTKLGGPGELFF. CDR3 in DNA: TGTGCCAGCACCAAGCTAGGGGGCCCCGGGGAGCTGTTTTTT.

This chain uses TRBV6-5 with TRBJ2-1; 10 positions agree with TRBD2. Germline CDR1 and CDR2: MNHEY and SVGAGI. Trimming took 10 bases from V and 3 from J; bases not matched to a gene: 6. The CDR3 has 14 residues. The CDR3: CAIASGSSYNEQFF. DNA for the CDR3: TGTGCCATCGCTAGCGGGAGCAGCTACAATGAGCAGTTCTTC.

The rearrangement uses TRBV11-3 and TRBJ2-1; TRBD1 agrees at 9 bases. The CDR3 totals 15 residues. Germline V CDR1 and CDR2: SGHNT, YENEEA. V was pared by 5 bases and J by 9 bases, with 11 bases of the junction left unmatched. The CDR3 region is CASSLRDRVRVEQFF. DNA of the CDR3: TGTGCCAGCAGCCTCCGGGACAGGGTCAGGGTTGAGCAGTTCTTC.

There are a few counts of this clone. The chain recombines TRBV7-8 with TRBJ1-2; 10 bases align to TRBD1. CDR1 and CDR2 from the germline V gene are SGHVS and FQNEAQ. The CDR3 loop spans 18 amino acids. Trimming at V came to 5 bases and at J to 4 bases, leaving 16 bases not matched to a gene. CDR3 protein: CASSPYLGTGVLIYGYTF. The CDR3 DNA reads as TGTGCCAGCAGCCCCTACCTCGGGACAGGGGTACTAATCTATGGCTACACCTTC.

This clone was counted once. The CDR3 region has the DNA TGCGCCAGCAGCTTGACCGGAGGTTATGGGAAAGAGACCCAGTACTTC. Translation gives CASSLTGGYGKETQYF. The J gene is TRBJ2-5, the V gene TRBV5-1; D perhaps matches TRBD2 (5 bases). CDR1 and CDR2 (germline): SGHRS, YFSETQ. Deletions cut 1 base from V and 3 bases from J, with 16 bases between. The CDR3 consists of 16 residues.

The chain has TRBV6-1 and TRBJ2-1, with D perhaps TRBD2 (6 bases). Germline CDR1 reads MNHNS; CDR2 reads SASEGT. This CDR3 has 14 residues. V lost 0 bases to trimming and J lost 7 bases, with 10 bases between them. This CDR3 reads CASSEAGLSNEQFF. The CDR3 DNA sequence: TGTGCCAGCAGTGAAGCGGGACTTAGTAATGAGCAGTTCTTC.

This chain connects TRBV7-3 to TRBJ2-3, with D possibly TRBD2 on 5 matching bases. V gave up 1 base and J gave up 1 base, with 6 bases separating them. This CDR3 is built from 14 residues. The V gene's germline CDR1 is SGHTA and CDR2 FQGTGA. CDR3 in DNA: TGTGCCAGCAGCTTAAACGGGGGCACAGATACGCAGTATTTT. Translated, it gives CASSLNGGTDTQYF.

The chain joins TRBV10-3 to TRBJ2-7; 8 nucleotides agree with TRBD2. The CDR3 loop spans 17 amino acids. Germline lookup yields CDR1 ENHRY and CDR2 SYGVKD. V lost 3 bases and J lost 1; bases outside the gene matches: 11. The CDR3 reads CAISEGGRQKGSYEQYF. The CDR3 nucleotides are TGTGCCATCAGTGAAGGCGGGAGGCAAAAAGGTTCCTACGAGCAGTACTTC.

The genes are TRBV19 and TRBJ2-7, with TRBD2 matching 8 bases. The germline V gene has CDR1 LNHDA and CDR2 SQIVND (reference sequence). After removal of 6 bases from V and 1 base from J, the junction contained 5 bases not matched to a gene. The CDR3 length is 14 residues. The CDR3 reads CASSFSGSSYEQYF. In nucleotides, the CDR3 is TGTGCCAGTAGCTTCAGCGGGAGTTCCTACGAGCAGTACTTC.

The CDR3 protein is CASSPAGNPHEQYF. The CDR3 DNA follows: TGTGCCAGCTCACCGGCAGGAAACCCACACGAGCAGTACTTC. The V and J genes are TRBV18 and TRBJ2-7, with unresolved D. The CDR3 runs 14 residues. Germline V lookup: CDR1 KGHSH, CDR2 LQKENI. V gave up 3 bases and J gave up 5 bases, with 14 bases separating them.

This sequence joins TRBV5-4 and TRBJ1-4; D is unresolved. Trimming pared 4 bases from V and 6 bases from J, leaving 13 bases between. This CDR3 has 14 residues. Germline CDR1 SGHNT, CDR2 YYREEE (reference sequence). The CDR3 DNA is TGTGCCAGCAGCCCGGAGGTCTGGGATGAAAAACTGTTTTTT. Translated: CASSPEVWDEKLFF.

The rearrangement links TRBV5-1 to TRBJ2-2; D is ambiguous. The CDR3 loop spans 14 amino acids. The ends were cut back, 2 bases at V and 5 bases at J, with 10 bases in the middle. From germline, CDR1 is SGHRS and CDR2 YFSETQ. The CDR3 region has the DNA TGCGCCAGCAGCTTTACGGGTATGACCGGGGAGCTGTTTTTT. Amino acid sequence: CASSFTGMTGELFF.

This sequence joins TRBV15 and TRBJ1-4; possibly TRBD1 for D (5 bases). The germline V gene encodes CDR1 LNHNV and CDR2 YYDKDF (reference sequence). This CDR3 has 15 residues. V was trimmed by 2 bases and J by 9 bases, leaving 16 bases between them. As DNA, the CDR3 is TGTGCCACCAGCAGACCTGGGGCAGTTTGGAAAAAACTGTTTTTT. This encodes CATSRPGAVWKKLFF.

This chain's CDR3 is CASSLSGGGEAFF. The CDR3 DNA reads TGTGCCAGCAGCTTAAGTGGGGGAGGTGAAGCTTTCTTT. This chain connects TRBV7-3 to TRBJ1-1; D is possibly TRBD1 (5 bases). V was cut by 1 base and J by 7 bases, with 10 bases left in between. This CDR3 region has 13 residues. The germline CDR1 and CDR2 sequences are SGHTA and FQGTGA.

The gene calls are TRBV9 and TRBJ1-4; 9 positions agree with TRBD1. J lost 8 bases, V lost 0 bases, and 5 bases had no gene match. The CDR3 is 15 residues long. CDR1 is SGDLS and CDR2 is YYNGEE in the germline V gene. This chain's CDR3 is CASSVGGQGNEKLFF. The CDR3 DNA reads as TGTGCCAGCAGCGTAGGGGGACAGGGAAACGAAAAACTGTTTTTT.

Within the sample, this clone is large. The chain recombines TRBV5-3 with TRBJ2-7; 9 bases align to TRBD1. TRBV5-3 is identified as an open reading frame with a role that is uncertain. V gave up 4 bases and J gave up 6 bases; unmatched junction bases: 11. CDR3 length: 15 amino acids. CDR3 sequence: CARSRRDRVPAEQYF. The CDR3 nucleotides are TGTGCCAGAAGCCGTCGGGACAGGGTCCCCGCCGAGCAGTACTTC.

The V gene is TRBV11-3, the J gene TRBJ2-1, with unresolved D. Per germline, CDR1 SGHNT and CDR2 YENEEA. The V end was cut by 0 bases, the J end by 0 bases, with 9 bases between. The CDR3 sequence is 16 residues long. For the CDR3, the DNA is TGTGCCAGCAGCTTAGATCGCCTCAGCTCCTACAATGAGCAGTTCTTC. This encodes CASSLDRLSSYNEQFF. Full variable domain (missing parts from reference TRBV11-3 and TRBJ2-1): EAGVVQSPRYKIIEKKQPVAFWCNPISGHNTLYWYLQNLGQGPELLIRYENEEAVDDSQLPKDRFSAERLKGVDSTLKIQPAELGDSAVYLCASSLDRLSSYNEQFFGPGTRLTVL.

The chain uses TRBV5-6 and TRBJ2-3, with 7 bases identical to TRBD1. With V trimmed by 2 bases and J by 5 bases, 2 bases remained unmatched. CDR3 size: 13 residues. Per germline, CDR1 SGHDT and CDR2 YYEEEE. As DNA, the CDR3 is TGTGCCAGCAGCTTTTCAGGGGGAGATACGCAGTATTTT. This encodes CASSFSGGDTQYF.